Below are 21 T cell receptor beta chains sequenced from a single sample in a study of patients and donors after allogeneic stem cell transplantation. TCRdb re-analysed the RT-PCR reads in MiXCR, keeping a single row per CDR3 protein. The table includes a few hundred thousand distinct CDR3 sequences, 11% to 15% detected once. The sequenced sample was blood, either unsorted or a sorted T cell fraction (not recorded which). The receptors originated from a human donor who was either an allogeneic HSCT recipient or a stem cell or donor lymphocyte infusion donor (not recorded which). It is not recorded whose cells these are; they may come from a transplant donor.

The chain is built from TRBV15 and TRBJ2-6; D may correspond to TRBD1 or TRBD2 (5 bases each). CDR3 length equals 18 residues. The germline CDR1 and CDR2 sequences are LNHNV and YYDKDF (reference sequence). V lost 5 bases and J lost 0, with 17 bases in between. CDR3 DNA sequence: TGTGCCACCAGCGGTTCCGGGACGTTCAGCTCTGGGGCCAACGTCCTGACTTTC. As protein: CATSGSGTFSSGANVLTF.

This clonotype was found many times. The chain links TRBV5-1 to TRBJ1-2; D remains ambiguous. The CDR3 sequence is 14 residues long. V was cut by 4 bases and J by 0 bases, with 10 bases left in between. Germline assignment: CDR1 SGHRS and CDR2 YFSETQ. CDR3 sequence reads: CASSITPTNYGYTF. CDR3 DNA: TGCGCCAGCAGCATAACTCCTACTAACTATGGCTACACCTTC.

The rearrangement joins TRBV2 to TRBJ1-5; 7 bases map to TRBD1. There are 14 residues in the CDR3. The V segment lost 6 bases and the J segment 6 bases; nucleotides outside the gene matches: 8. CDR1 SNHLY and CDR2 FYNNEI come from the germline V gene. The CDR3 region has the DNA TGTGCCAGCAGGGGGGACAGCCCGGCTCAGCCCCAGCATTTT. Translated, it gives CASRGDSPAQPQHF.

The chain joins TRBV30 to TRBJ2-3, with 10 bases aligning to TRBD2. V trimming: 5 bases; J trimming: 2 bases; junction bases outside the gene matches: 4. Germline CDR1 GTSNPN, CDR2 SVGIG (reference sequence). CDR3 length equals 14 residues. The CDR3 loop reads CAWELAGNTDTQYF. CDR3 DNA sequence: TGTGCCTGGGAACTAGCGGGGAACACAGATACGCAGTATTTT.

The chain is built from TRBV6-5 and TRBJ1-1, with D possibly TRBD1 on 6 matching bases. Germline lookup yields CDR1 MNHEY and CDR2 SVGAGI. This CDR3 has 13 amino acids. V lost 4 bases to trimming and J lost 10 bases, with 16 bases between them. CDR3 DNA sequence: TGTGCCAGCAGTTTCGGACAGCCCCCTGTAGCTTTCTTT. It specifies CASSFGQPPVAFF.

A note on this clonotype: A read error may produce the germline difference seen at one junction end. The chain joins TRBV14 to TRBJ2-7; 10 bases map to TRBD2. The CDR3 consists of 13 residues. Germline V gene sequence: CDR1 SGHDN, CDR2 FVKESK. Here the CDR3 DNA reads TGTGCCAGCAGCCAAGTAGCGGGGGGCCCTCAGGACTTC. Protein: CASSQVAGGPQDF.

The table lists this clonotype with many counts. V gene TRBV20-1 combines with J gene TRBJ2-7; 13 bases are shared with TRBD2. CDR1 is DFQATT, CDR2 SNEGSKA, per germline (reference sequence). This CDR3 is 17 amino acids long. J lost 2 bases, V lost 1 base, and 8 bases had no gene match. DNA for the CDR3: TGCAGTGCTAGAGCCAAACTAGCGGGAGGGGTCACCTACGAGCAGTACTTC. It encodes CSARAKLAGGVTYEQYF.

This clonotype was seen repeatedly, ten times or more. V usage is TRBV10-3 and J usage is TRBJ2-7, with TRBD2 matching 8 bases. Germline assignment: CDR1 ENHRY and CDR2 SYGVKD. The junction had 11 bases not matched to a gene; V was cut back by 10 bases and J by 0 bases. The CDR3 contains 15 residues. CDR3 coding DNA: TGTGCCACCACACTCGGCGGGAGGAGCTCCTACGAGCAGTACTTC. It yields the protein CATTLGGRSSYEQYF.

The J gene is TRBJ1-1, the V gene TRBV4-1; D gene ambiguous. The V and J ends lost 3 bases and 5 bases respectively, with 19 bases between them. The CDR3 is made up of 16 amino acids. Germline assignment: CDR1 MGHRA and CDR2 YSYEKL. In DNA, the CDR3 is TGCGCCAGCAGCCATGGGGTAGGCGGGTCTGTAACTGAAGCTTTCTTT. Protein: CASSHGVGGSVTEAFF.

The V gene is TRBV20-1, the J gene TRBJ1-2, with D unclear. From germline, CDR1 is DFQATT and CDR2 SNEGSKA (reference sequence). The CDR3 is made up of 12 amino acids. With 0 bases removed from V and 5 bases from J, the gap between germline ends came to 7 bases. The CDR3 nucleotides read TGCAGTGCTAGAGAGTCGCAGTATGGCTACACCTTC. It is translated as CSARESQYGYTF.

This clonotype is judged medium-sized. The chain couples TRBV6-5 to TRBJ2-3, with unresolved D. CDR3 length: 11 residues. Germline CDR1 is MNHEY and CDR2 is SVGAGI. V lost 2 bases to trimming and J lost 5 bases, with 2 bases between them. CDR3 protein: CASSYKDTQYF. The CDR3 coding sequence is TGTGCCAGCAGTTACAAAGATACGCAGTATTTT.

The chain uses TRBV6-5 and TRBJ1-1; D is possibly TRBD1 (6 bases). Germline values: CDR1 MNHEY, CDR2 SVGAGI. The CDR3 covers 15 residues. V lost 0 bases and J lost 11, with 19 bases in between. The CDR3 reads CASSYSGGRDWDAFF. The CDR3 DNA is TGTGCCAGCAGTTACTCGGGGGGCCGAGACTGGGACGCTTTCTTT.

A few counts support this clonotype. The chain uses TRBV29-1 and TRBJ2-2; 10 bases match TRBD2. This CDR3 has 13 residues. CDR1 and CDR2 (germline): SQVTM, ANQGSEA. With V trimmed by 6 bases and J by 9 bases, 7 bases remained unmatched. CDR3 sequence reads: CSVVKTSGRELFF. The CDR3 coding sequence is TGCAGCGTCGTCAAGACTAGCGGGCGGGAGCTGTTTTTT.

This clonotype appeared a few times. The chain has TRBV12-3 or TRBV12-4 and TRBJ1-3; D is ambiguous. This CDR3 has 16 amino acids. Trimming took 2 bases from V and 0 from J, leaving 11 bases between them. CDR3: CASSLRQLRSGNTIYF. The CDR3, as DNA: TGTGCCAGCAGTTTAAGGCAACTCCGCTCTGGAAACACCATATATTTT.

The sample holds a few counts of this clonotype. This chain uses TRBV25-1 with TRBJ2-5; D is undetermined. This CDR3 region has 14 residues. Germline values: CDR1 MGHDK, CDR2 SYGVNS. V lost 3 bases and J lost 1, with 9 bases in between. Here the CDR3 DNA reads TGTGCCAGCAGTGACCGACTGATCCAAGAGACCCAGTACTTC. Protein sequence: CASSDRLIQETQYF.

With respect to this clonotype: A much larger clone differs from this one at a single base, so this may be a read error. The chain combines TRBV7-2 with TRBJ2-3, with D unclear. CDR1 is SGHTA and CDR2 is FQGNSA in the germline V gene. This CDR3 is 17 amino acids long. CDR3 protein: CAGSLEYSGGYLDTQYF. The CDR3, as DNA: TGTGCCGGCAGCTTAGAGTATTCTGGCGGTTACCTCGATACGCAGTATTTT.

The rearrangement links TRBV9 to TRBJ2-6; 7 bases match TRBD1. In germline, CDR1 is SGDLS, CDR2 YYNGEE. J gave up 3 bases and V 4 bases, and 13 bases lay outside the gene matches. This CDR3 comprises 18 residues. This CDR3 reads CASSPRATGVGGANVLTF. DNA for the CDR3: TGTGCCAGCAGCCCGAGAGCCACAGGGGTCGGTGGGGCCAACGTCCTGACTTTC. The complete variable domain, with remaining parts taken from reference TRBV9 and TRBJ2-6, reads DSGVTQTPKHLITATGQRVTLRCSPRSGDLSVYWYQQSLDQGLQFLIQYYNGEERAKGNILERFSAQQFPDLHSELNLSSLELGDSALYFCASSPRATGVGGANVLTFGAGSRLTVL.

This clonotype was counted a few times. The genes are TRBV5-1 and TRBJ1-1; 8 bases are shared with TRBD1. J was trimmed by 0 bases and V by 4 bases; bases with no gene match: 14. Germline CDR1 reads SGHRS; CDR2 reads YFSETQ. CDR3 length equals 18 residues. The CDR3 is CASSPGGGTGRVNTEAFF. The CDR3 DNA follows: TGCGCCAGCAGCCCCGGGGGAGGGACAGGCCGGGTGAACACTGAAGCTTTCTTT.

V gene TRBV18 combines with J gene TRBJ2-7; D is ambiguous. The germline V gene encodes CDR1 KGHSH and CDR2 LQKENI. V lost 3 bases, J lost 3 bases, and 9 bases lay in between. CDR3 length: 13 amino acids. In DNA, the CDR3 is TGTGCCAGCTCACCGAGCTTTGACTACGAGCAGTACTTC. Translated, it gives CASSPSFDYEQYF.

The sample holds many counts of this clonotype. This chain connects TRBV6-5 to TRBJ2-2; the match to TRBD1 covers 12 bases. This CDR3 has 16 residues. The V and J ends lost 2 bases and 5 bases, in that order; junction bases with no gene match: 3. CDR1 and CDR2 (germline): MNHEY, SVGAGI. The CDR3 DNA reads TGTGCCAGCAGTTACCTGGGACAGGGGGCAACCGGGGAGCTGTTTTTT. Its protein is CASSYLGQGATGELFF.

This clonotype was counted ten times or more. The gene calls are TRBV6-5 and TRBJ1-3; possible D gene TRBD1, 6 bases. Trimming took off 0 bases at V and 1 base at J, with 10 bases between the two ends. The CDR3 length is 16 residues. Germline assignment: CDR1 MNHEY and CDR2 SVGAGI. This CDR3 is CASSYSETGSGNTIYF. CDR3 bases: TGTGCCAGCAGTTACTCCGAAACAGGGTCTGGAAACACCATATATTTT.